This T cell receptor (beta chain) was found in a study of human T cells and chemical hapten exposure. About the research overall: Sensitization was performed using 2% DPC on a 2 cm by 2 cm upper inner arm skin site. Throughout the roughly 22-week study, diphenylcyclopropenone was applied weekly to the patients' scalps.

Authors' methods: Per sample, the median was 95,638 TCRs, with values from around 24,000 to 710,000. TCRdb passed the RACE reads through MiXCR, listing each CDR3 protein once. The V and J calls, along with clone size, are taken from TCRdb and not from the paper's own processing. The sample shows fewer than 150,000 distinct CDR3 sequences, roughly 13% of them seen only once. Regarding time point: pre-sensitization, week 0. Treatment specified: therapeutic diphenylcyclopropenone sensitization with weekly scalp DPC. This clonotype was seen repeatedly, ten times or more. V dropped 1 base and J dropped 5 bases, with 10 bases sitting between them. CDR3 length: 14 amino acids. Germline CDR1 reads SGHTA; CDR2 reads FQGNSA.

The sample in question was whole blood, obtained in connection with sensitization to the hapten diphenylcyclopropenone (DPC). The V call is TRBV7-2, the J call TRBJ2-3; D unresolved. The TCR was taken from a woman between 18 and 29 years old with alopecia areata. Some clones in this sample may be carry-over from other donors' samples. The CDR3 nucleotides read TGTGCCAGCAGCTTAGACGTGATGGTAGATACGCAGTATTTT. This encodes CASSLDVMVDTQYF.